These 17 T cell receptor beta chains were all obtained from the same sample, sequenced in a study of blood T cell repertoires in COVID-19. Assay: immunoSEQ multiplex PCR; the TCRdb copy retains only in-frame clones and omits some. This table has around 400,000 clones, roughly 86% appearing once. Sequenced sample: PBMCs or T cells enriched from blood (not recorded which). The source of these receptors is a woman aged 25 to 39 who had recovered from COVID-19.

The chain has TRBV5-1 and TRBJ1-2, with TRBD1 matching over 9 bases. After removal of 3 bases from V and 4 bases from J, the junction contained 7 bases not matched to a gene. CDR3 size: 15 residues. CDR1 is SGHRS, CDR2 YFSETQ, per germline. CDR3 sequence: CASSSSRDRAYGYTF. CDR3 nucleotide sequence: TGCGCCAGCAGCTCCTCCCGGGACAGGGCCTATGGCTACACCTTC.

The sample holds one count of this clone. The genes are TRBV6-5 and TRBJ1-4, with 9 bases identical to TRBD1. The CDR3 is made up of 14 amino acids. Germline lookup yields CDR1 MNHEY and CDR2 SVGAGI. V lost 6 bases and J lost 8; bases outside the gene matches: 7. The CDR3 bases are TGTGCCAGCAGCTGGGACAGGGTTGGCGAAAAACTGTTTTTT. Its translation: CASSWDRVGEKLFF.

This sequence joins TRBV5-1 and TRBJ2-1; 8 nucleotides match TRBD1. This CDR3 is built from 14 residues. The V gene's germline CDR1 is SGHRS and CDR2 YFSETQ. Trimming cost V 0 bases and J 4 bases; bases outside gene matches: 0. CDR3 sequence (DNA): TGCGCCAGCAGCTTGGACAGGGGGTACAATGAGCAGTTCTTC. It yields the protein CASSLDRGYNEQFF. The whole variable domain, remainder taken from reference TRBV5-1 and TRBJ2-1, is KAGVTQTPRYLIKTRGQQVTLSCSPISGHRSVSWYQQTPGQGLQFLFEYFSETQRNKGNFPGRFSGRQFSNSRSEMNVSTLELGDSALYLCASSLDRGYNEQFFGPGTRLTVL.

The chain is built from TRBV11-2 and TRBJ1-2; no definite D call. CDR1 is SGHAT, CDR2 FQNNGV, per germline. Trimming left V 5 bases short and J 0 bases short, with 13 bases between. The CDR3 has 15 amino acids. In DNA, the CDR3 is TGTGCCAGCAGCCCTGGAGGAGATACTAACTATGGCTACACCTTC. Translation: CASSPGGDTNYGYTF.

CDR3 DNA: TGTGCCAGCAGCTTGGAAAGTTTGCCTACCTACGAGCAGTACTTC. Amino acids: CASSLESLPTYEQYF. The J gene is TRBJ2-7, the V gene TRBV5-4; D gene unclear. V was cut by 0 bases and J by 2 bases, with 12 bases left in between. The CDR3 is made up of 15 amino acids. In germline, CDR1 is SGHNT, CDR2 YYREEE (reference sequence).

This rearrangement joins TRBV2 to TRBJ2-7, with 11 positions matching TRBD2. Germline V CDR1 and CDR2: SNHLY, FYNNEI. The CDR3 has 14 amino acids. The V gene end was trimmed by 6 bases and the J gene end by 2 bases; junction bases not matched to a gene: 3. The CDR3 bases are TGTGCCAGCAGCGGGACTAGCGGTGCCTACGAGCAGTACTTC. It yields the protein CASSGTSGAYEQYF.

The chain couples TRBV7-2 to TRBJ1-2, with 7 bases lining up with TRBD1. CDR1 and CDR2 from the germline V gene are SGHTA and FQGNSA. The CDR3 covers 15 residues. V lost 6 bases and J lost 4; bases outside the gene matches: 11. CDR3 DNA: TGTGCCAGCAGGCCAACCGGGACAGTCCCCTATGGCTACACCTTC. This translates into CASRPTGTVPYGYTF.

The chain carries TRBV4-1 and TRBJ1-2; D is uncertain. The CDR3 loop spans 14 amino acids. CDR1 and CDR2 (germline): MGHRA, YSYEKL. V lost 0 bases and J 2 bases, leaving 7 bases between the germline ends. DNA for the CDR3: TGCGCCAGCAGCCAAGAAACAGCAAACTATGGCTACACCTTC. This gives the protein CASSQETANYGYTF.

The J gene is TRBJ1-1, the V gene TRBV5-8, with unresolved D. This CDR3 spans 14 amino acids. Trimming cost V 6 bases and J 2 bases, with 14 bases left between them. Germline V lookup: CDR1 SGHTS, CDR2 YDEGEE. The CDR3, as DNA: TGTGCCAGCACCCCAATGCGAGTCAACACTGAAGCTTTCTTT. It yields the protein CASTPMRVNTEAFF. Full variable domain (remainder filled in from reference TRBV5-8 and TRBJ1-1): EAGVTQSPTHLIKTRGQQATLRCSPISGHTSVYWYQQALGLGLQFLLWYDEGEERNRGNFPPRFSGRQFPNYSSELNVNALELEDSALYLCASTPMRVNTEAFFGQGTRLTVV.

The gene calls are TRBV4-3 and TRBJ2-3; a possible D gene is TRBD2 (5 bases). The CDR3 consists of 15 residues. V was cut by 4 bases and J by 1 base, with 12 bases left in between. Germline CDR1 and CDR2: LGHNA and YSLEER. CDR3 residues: CASSLTNLGTDTQYF. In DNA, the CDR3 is TGCGCCAGCAGCCTGACTAACCTAGGCACAGATACGCAGTATTTT.

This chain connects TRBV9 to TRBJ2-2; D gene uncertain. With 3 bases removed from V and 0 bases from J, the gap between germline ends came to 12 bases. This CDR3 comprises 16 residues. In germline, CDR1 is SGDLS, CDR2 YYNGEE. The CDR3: CASSARLLTNTGELFF. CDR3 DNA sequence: TGTGCCAGCAGCGCCAGACTCCTCACGAACACCGGGGAGCTGTTTTTT.

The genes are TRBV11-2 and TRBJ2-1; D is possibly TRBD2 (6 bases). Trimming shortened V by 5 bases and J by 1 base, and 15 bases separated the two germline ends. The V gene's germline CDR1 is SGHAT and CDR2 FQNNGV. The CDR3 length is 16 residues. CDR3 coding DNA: TGTGCCAGCAGCCCTACGACTAGTTGGTCCTACAATGAGCAGTTCTTC. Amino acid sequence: CASSPTTSWSYNEQFF.

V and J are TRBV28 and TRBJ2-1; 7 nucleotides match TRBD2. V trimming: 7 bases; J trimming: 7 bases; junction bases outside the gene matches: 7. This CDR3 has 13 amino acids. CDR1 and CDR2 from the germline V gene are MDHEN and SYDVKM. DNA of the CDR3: TGTGCCAGCACCGTAGCGGGCCTGAATGAGCAGTTCTTC. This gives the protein CASTVAGLNEQFF.

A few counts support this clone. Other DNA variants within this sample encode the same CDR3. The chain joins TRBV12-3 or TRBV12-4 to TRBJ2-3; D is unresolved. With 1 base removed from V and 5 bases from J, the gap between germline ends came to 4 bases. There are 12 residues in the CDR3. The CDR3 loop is CASSLGGDTQYF. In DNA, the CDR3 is TGTGCCAGCAGTTTAGGAGGAGATACGCAGTATTTT.

The CDR3 coding sequence is TGTGCCAGCTCATCACTAGGTCTGCGATCCTACAATGAGCAGTTCTTC. It encodes CASSSLGLRSYNEQFF. The chain joins TRBV7-9 to TRBJ2-1, with a tentative D call TRBD2 (5 bases). V was shortened by 8 bases and J by 1 base, with 18 bases between the two germline ends. In germline, CDR1 is SEHNR, CDR2 FQNEAQ (reference sequence). The CDR3 loop spans 16 amino acids.

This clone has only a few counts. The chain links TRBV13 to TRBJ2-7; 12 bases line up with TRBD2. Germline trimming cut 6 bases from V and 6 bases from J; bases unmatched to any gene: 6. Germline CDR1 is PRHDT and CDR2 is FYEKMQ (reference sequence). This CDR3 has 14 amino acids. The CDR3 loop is CASRAGTSGSEQYF. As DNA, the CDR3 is TGTGCCAGCAGGGCCGGGACTAGCGGGTCCGAGCAGTACTTC. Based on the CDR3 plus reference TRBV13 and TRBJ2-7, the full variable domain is AAGVIQSPRHLIKEKRETATLKCYPIPRHDTVYWYQQGPGQDPQFLISFYEKMQSDKGSIPDRFSAQQFSDYHSELNMSSLELGDSALYFCASRAGTSGSEQYFGPGTRLTVT.

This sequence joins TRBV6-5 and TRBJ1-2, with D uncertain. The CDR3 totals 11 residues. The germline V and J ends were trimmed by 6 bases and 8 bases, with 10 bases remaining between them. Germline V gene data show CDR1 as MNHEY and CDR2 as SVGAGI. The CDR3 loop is CASSYPGGYTF. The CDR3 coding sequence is TGTGCCAGCAGCTATCCCGGGGGCTACACCTTC.